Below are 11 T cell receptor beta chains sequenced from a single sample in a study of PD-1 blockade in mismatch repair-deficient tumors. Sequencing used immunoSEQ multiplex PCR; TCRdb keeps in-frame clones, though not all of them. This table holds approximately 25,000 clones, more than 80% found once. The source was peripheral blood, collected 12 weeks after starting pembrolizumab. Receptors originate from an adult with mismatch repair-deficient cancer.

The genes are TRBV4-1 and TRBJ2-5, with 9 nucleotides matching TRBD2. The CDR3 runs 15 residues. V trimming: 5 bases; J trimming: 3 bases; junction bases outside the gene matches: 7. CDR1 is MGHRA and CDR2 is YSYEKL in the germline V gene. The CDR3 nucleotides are TGCGCCAGCAGCGTAGCGGGAGTCTGGGAAGAGACCCAGTACTTC. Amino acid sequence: CASSVAGVWEETQYF.

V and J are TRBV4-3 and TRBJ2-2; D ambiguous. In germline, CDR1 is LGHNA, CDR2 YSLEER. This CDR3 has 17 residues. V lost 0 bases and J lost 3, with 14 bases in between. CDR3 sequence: CASSQDFWSSDTGELFF. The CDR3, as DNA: TGCGCCAGCAGCCAAGATTTCTGGAGCTCGGACACCGGGGAGCTGTTTTTT.

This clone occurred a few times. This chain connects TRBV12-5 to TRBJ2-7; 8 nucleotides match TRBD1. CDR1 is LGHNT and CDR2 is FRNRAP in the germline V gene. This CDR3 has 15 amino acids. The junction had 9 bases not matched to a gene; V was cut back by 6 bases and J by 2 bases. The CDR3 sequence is CASGSGDRRPYEQYF. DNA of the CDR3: TGTGCTAGTGGCAGTGGGGACAGGAGACCCTACGAGCAGTACTTC. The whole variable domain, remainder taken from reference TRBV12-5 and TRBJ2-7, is DARVTQTPRHKVTEMGQEVTMRCQPILGHNTVFWYRQTMMQGLELLAYFRNRAPLDDSGMPKDRFSAEMPDATLATLKIQPSEPRDSAVYFCASGSGDRRPYEQYFGPGTRLTVT.

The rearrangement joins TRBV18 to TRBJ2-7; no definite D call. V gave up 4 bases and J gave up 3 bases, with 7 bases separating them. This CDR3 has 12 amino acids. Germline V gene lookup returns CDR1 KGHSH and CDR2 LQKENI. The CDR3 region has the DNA TGTGCCAGCTCACGCAGTTACTACGAGCAGTACTTC. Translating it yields CASSRSYYEQYF.

The DNA for the CDR3 is TGTGCCAGCAGTGAAAGACTCAGAAACGAGCAGTACTTC. This encodes CASSERLRNEQYF. This sequence joins TRBV2 and TRBJ2-7; no reliable D call. Germline CDR1 reads SNHLY; CDR2 reads FYNNEI. V lost 2 bases to trimming and J lost 5 bases, with 10 bases between them. The CDR3 length is 13 residues.

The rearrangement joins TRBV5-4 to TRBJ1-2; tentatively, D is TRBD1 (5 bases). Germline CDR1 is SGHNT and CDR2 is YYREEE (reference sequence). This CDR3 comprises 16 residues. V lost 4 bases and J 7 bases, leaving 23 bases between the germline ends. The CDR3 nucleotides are TGTGCCAGCAGCCCATATGACTCCGGGACGGCGGGTGGCTACACCTTC. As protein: CASSPYDSGTAGGYTF.

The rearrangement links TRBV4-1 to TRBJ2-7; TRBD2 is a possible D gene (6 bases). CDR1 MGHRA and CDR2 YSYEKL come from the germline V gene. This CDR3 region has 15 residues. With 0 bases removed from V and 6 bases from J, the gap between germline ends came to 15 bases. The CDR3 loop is CASSQDSAASVEQYF. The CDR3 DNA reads TGCGCCAGCAGCCAAGATTCGGCGGCTAGCGTCGAGCAGTACTTC.

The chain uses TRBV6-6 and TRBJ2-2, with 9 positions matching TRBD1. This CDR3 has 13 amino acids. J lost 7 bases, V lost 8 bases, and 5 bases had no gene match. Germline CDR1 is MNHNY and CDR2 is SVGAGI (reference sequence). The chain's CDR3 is CASRDRVVGELFF. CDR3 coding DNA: TGTGCCAGCCGGGACAGGGTGGTCGGGGAGCTGTTTTTT.

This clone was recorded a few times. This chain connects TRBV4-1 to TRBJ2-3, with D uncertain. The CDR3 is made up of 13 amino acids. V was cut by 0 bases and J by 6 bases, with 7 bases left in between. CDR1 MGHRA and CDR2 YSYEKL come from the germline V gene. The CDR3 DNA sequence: TGCGCCAGCAGCCAAGAAGGCATGGATACGCAGTATTTT. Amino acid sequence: CASSQEGMDTQYF.

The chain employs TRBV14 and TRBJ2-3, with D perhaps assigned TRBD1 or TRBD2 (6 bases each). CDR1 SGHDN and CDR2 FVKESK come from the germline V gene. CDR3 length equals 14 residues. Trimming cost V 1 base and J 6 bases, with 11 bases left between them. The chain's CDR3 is CASSQGGAADTQYF. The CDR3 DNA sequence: TGTGCCAGCAGCCAAGGGGGGGCCGCCGATACGCAGTATTTT.

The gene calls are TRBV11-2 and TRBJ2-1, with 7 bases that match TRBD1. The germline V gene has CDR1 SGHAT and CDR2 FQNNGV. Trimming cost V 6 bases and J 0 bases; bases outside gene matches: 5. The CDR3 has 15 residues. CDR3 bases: TGTGCCAGCAGTTACAGGGACAGCTCCTACAATGAGCAGTTCTTC. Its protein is CASSYRDSSYNEQFF.